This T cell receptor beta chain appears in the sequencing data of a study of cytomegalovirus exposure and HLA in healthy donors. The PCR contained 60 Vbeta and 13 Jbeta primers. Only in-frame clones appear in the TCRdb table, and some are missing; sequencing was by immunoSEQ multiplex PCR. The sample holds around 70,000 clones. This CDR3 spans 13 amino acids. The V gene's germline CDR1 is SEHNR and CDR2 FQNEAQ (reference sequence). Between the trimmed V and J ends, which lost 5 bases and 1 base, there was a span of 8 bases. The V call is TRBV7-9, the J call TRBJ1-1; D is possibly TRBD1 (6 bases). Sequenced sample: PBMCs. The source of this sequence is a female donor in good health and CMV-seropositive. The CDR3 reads CASSPQGNTEAFF. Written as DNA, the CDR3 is TGTGCCAGCAGCCCACAGGGGAACACTGAAGCTTTCTTT. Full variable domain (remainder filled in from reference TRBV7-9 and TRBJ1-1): DTGVSQNPRHKITKRGQNVTFRCDPISEHNRLYWYRQTLGQGPEFLTYFQNEAQLEKSRLLSDRFSAERPKGSFSTLEIQRTEQGDSAMYLCASSPQGNTEAFFGQGTRLTVV.